The next 17 T cell receptor beta chains were all read from a single sample in a study of blood T cell repertoires in COVID-19. Repertoires were generated with immunoSEQ multiplex PCR, while TCRdb's copy carries only in-frame clones and drops some. The table lists roughly 380,000 clones, about four fifths of them singletons. The source material was peripheral blood. These receptors came from a human donor with acute or convalescent COVID-19. The donor label of this sample is uncertain.

The chain combines TRBV3-1 (or the pseudogene TRBV3-2) with TRBJ1-1; weak D call: TRBD1 (5 bases). The length of the CDR3 is 14 residues. CDR1 LGHDT and CDR2 YNNKEL come from the germline V gene (reference sequence). V lost 4 bases to trimming and J lost 4 bases, with 13 bases between them. The CDR3 bases are TGTGCCAGCAGCCCCAGGGAGGGTGGCACTGAAGCTTTCTTT. It specifies CASSPREGGTEAFF.

This clone was counted between two and nine times. V and J are TRBV3-1 (or the pseudogene TRBV3-2) and TRBJ2-1, with 16 positions matching TRBD2. The CDR3 spans 18 residues. Unmatched junction bases numbered 7, after V lost 4 bases and J lost 4 bases. CDR1 LGHDT and CDR2 YNNKEL come from the germline V gene (reference sequence). CDR3 protein: CASSPPGLAGGDYNEQFF. The CDR3 DNA is TGTGCCAGCAGCCCCCCGGGACTAGCGGGAGGGGATTACAATGAGCAGTTCTTC.

The V call is TRBV28, the J call TRBJ1-2; D is ambiguous. The germline V gene encodes CDR1 MDHEN and CDR2 SYDVKM. Trimming removed 2 bases from V and 4 bases from J, with 11 bases in between. The CDR3 has 14 residues. The CDR3 region is CASSLRGGLYGYTF. CDR3 coding DNA: TGTGCCAGCAGTTTAAGAGGTGGACTCTATGGCTACACCTTC.

The V call is TRBV5-1, the J call TRBJ2-1; D is possibly TRBD1 (6 bases). This CDR3 has 16 residues. V was pared by 1 base and J by 4 bases, with 15 bases between. CDR1 and CDR2 (germline): SGHRS, YFSETQ. CDR3 DNA: TGCGCCAGCAGCTTGACCGCCGGGACACAATACAATGAGCAGTTCTTC. Amino acids: CASSLTAGTQYNEQFF.

The chain recombines TRBV2 with TRBJ2-1; perhaps TRBD2 as D (6 bases). Trimming cost V 7 bases and J 15 bases, with 16 bases left between them. Germline values: CDR1 SNHLY, CDR2 FYNNEI. The CDR3 totals 11 residues. The DNA for the CDR3 is TGTGCCAGCATGGGGGAGACTAGGGGGTTCTTC. Residues: CASMGETRGFF.

This clone was detected only once. The chain uses TRBV6-1 and TRBJ1-4, with a weak D call TRBD1 (5 bases). Trimming took 3 bases from V and 3 from J, leaving 8 bases between them. Germline V gene data show CDR1 as MNHNS and CDR2 as SASEGT. The CDR3 totals 14 residues. CDR3 residues: CASSDPGPNEKLFF. The CDR3 DNA is TGTGCCAGCAGTGATCCAGGGCCTAATGAAAAACTGTTTTTT.

This clone was recorded only once. One end of the junction does not line up with germline, which may come from a read error. V usage is TRBV6-1 and J usage is TRBJ2-7, with 14 bases that match TRBD2. The CDR3 sequence is 15 residues long. Germline CDR1 and CDR2: MNHNS and SASEGT. The CDR3 DNA is TGTGCCAGCACTGAAGGGACTAGCGGGAGCTACGAGCAGTACTTC. Its protein is CASTEGTSGSYEQYF.

This clone has a handful of counts. The chain recombines TRBV6-1 with TRBJ1-1; tentatively, D is TRBD1 (5 bases). V was clipped by 2 bases and J by 3 bases, with 16 bases between them. The germline gives CDR1 MNHNS, CDR2 SASEGT. The CDR3 is 16 residues long. The CDR3 DNA sequence: TGTGCCAGCAGTGAACCGGGGGGGGTACCACACACTGAAGCTTTCTTT. Protein sequence: CASSEPGGVPHTEAFF.

The genes are TRBV7-2 and TRBJ1-5; D call uncertain. The CDR3 loop spans 16 amino acids. Germline assignment: CDR1 SGHTA and CDR2 FQGNSA. Trimming took 1 base from V and 1 from J, leaving 11 bases between them. The DNA for the CDR3 is TGTGCCAGCAGCTTAGGAAGAGCGGGAAGCAATCAGCCCCAGCATTTT. This sequence encodes CASSLGRAGSNQPQHF.

In this sample, this clone turned up a few times. The chain joins TRBV7-8 to TRBJ2-1, with D perhaps matching TRBD2 (6 bases). Germline V gives CDR1 SGHVS, CDR2 FQNEAQ. The CDR3 runs 14 residues. Trimming left V 1 base short and J 9 bases short, with 13 bases between. CDR3 residues: CASSLERAGREQFF. CDR3 DNA: TGTGCCAGCAGCTTAGAGCGGGCAGGCCGTGAGCAGTTCTTC.

This CDR3 reads CASTSGISNTGELFF. In DNA, the CDR3 is TGTGCCAGCACCTCGGGGATTTCGAACACCGGGGAGCTGTTTTTT. The chain carries TRBV7-9 and TRBJ2-2, with a tentative D call TRBD2 (5 bases). The CDR3 has 15 residues. V lost 7 bases and J 0 bases, leaving 12 bases between the germline ends. CDR1 is SEHNR and CDR2 is FQNEAQ in the germline V gene (reference sequence).

In DNA form, the CDR3 reads TGTGCCAGCTCACCTTCCGGGACAGTTAATTCACCCCTCCACTTT. Translation gives CASSPSGTVNSPLHF. V and J are TRBV18 and TRBJ1-6, with TRBD1 matching over 7 bases. V was pared by 3 bases and J by 6 bases, with 5 bases of the junction left unmatched. The V gene's germline CDR1 is KGHSH and CDR2 LQKENI. The CDR3 contains 15 residues. The variable domain in full, with the rest retrieved from reference TRBV18 and TRBJ1-6, is NAGVMQNPRHLVRRRGQEARLRCSPMKGHSHVYWYRQLPEEGLKFMVYLQKENIIDESGMPKERFSAEFPKEGPSILRIQQVVRGDSAAYFCASSPSGTVNSPLHFGNGTRLTVT.

The chain uses TRBV14 and TRBJ2-2; perhaps TRBD1 as D (5 bases). Germline V gives CDR1 SGHDN, CDR2 FVKESK. Deletions cut 6 bases from V and 3 bases from J, with 14 bases between. CDR3 length equals 15 residues. CDR3 bases: TGTGCCAGCAGTTCGTGGGGCATCGACACCGGGGAGCTGTTTTTT. Translated, it gives CASSSWGIDTGELFF.

The chain employs TRBV30 and TRBJ2-7, with TRBD2 matching over 8 bases. In germline, CDR1 is GTSNPN, CDR2 SVGIG (reference sequence). This CDR3 has 15 amino acids. After removal of 2 bases from V and 2 bases from J, the junction contained 8 bases not matched to a gene. The CDR3 loop is CAWSTGLASAYEQYF. CDR3 coding DNA: TGTGCCTGGAGTACCGGACTAGCAAGCGCCTACGAGCAGTACTTC.

V usage is TRBV2 and J usage is TRBJ2-3; D is perhaps TRBD1 (5 bases). The CDR3 extends over 13 amino acids. Deletions cut 4 bases from V and 5 bases from J, with 10 bases between. Looked up from germline, CDR1 is SNHLY and CDR2 is FYNNEI. The CDR3 protein is CASSVQGVDTQYF. As DNA, the CDR3 is TGTGCCAGCAGTGTTCAGGGCGTAGATACGCAGTATTTT.

The chain combines TRBV6-5 with TRBJ1-5; no clear D gene. CDR3 length equals 14 residues. Per the germline V gene, CDR1 is MNHEY and CDR2 is SVGAGI. V lost 4 bases, J lost 0 bases, and 7 bases lay in between. DNA for the CDR3: TGTGCCAGCAGTTCGGTATATAGCAATCAGCCCCAGCATTTT. Protein product: CASSSVYSNQPQHF.

The rearrangement joins TRBV30 to TRBJ1-2; a weak D match, TRBD1 (5 bases). Trimming stripped 5 bases from V and 8 bases from J, with 15 bases between. The CDR3 runs 12 residues. CDR1 and CDR2 from the germline V gene are GTSNPN and SVGIG (reference sequence). The CDR3 protein is CAWPQGNGGYTF. The CDR3 nucleotides read TGTGCCTGGCCCCAGGGAAATGGGGGCTACACCTTC. The full variable domain, completed using reference TRBV30 and TRBJ1-2, is SQTIHQWPATLVQPVGSPLSLECTVEGTSNPNLYWYRQAAGRGLQLLFYSVGIGQISSEVPQNLSASRPQDRQFILSSKKLLLSDSGFYLCAWPQGNGGYTFGSGTRLTVV.